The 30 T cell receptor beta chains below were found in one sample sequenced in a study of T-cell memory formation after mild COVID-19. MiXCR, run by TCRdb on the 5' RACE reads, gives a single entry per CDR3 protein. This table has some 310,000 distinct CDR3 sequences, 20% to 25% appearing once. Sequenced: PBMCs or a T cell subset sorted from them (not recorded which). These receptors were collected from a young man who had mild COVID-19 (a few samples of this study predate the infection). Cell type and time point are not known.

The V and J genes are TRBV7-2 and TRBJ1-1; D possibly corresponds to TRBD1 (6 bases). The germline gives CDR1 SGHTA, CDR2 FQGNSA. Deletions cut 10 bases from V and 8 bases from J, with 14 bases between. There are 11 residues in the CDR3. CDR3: CAIKRTAEAFF. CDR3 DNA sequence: TGTGCCATCAAAAGGACAGCGGAAGCTTTCTTT.

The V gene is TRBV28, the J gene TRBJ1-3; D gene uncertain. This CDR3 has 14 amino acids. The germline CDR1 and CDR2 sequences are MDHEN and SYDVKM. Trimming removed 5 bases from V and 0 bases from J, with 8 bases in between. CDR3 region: CASSTGLSGNTIYF. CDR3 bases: TGTGCCAGCAGTACGGGCCTCTCTGGAAACACCATATATTTT.

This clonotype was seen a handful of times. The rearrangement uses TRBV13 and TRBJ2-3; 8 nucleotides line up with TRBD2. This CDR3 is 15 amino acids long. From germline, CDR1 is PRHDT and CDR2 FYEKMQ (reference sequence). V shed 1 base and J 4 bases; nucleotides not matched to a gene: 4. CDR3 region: CASSLEAGGPDTQYF. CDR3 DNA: TGTGCCAGCAGCTTAGAGGCGGGGGGCCCAGATACGCAGTATTTT. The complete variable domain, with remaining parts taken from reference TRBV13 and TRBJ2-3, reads AAGVIQSPRHLIKEKRETATLKCYPIPRHDTVYWYQQGPGQDPQFLISFYEKMQSDKGSIPDRFSAQQFSDYHSELNMSSLELGDSALYFCASSLEAGGPDTQYFGPGTRLTVL.

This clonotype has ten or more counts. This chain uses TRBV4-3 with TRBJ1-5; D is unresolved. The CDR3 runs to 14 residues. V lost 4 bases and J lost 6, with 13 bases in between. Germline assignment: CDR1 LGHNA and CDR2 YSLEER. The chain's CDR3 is CASSRGGVGQPQHF. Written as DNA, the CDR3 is TGCGCCAGCAGCCGCGGTGGGGTCGGTCAGCCCCAGCATTTT.

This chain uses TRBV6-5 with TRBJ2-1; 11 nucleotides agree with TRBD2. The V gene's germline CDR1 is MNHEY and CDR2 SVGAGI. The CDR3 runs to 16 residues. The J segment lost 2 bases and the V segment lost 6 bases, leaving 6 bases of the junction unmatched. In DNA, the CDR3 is TGTGCCAGCAGAAAGGGACTAGCGGACGCCTACAATGAGCAGTTCTTC. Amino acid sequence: CASRKGLADAYNEQFF.

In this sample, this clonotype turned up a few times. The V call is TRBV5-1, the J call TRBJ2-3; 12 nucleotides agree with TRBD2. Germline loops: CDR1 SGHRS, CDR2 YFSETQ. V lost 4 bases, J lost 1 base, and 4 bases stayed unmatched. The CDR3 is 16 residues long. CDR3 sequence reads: CASSPSGGAGTDTQYF. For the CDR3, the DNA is TGCGCCAGCAGCCCTAGCGGGGGGGCCGGCACAGATACGCAGTATTTT.

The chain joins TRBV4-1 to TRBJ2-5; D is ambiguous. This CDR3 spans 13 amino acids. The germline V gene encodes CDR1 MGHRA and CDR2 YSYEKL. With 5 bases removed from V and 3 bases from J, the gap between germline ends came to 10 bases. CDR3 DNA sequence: TGCGCCAGCAGCTTATCGACCAAAGAGACCCAGTACTTC. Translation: CASSLSTKETQYF.

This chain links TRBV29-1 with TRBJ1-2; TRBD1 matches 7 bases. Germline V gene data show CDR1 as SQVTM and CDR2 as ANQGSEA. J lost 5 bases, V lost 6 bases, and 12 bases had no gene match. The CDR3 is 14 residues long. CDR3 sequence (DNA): TGCAGCGTCGACGGGACAGATTCATTATATGGCTACACCTTC. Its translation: CSVDGTDSLYGYTF.

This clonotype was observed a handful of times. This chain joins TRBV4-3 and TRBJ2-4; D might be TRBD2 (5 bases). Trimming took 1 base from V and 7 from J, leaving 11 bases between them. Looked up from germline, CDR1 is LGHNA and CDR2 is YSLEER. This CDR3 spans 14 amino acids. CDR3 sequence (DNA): TGCGCCAGCAGCCAAGGAGAGGACTTTAACATTCAGTACTTC. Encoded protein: CASSQGEDFNIQYF.

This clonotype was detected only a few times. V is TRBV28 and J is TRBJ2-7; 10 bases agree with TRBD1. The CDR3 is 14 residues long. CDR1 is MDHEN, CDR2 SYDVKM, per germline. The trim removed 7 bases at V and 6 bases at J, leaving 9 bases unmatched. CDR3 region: CASTRGTGDGEQYV. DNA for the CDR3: TGTGCCAGCACTCGCGGGACAGGGGATGGCGAGCAGTACGTC.

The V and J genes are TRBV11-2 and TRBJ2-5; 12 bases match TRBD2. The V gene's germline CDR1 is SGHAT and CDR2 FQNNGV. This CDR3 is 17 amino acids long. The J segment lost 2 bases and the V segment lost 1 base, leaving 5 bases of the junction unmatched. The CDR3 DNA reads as TGTGCCAGCAGCTTAGGGATACTAGCGGGGGGTCAAGAGACCCAGTACTTC. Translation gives CASSLGILAGGQETQYF.

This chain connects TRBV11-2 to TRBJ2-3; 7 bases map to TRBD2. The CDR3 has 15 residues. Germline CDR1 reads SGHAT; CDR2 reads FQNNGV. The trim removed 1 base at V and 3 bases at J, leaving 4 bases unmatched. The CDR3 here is CASSLGGDYTDTQYF. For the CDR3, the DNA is TGTGCCAGCAGCTTAGGGGGGGACTATACAGATACGCAGTATTTT.

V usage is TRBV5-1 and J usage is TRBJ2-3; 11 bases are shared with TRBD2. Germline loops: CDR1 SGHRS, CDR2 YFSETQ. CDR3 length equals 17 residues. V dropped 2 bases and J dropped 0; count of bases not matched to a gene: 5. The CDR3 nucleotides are TGCGCCAGCAGCTTTGGAACTAGCGGGGGAAGCACAGATACGCAGTATTTT. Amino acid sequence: CASSFGTSGGSTDTQYF. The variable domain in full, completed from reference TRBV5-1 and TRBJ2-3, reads KAGVTQTPRYLIKTRGQQVTLSCSPISGHRSVSWYQQTPGQGLQFLFEYFSETQRNKGNFPGRFSGRQFSNSRSEMNVSTLELGDSALYLCASSFGTSGGSTDTQYFGPGTRLTVL.

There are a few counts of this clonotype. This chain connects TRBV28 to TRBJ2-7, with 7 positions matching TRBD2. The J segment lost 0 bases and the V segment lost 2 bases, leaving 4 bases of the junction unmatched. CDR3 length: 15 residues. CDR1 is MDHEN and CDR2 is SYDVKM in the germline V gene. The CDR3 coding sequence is TGTGCCAGCAGTTTAGCGGGGGATAGCTCCTACGAGCAGTACGTC. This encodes CASSLAGDSSYEQYV.

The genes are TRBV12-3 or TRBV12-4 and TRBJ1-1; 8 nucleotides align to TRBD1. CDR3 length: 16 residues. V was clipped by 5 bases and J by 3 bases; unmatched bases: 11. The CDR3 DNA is TGTGCCAGCAGTCCCTTGGGACAGGCCATGGACACTGAAGCTTTCTTT. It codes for CASSPLGQAMDTEAFF.

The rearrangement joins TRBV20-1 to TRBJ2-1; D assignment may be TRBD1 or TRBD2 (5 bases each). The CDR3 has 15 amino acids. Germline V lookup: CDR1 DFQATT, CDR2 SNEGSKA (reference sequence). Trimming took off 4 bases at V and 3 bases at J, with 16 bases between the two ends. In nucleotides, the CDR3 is TGCAGTGCTAACCCGGGGCCACCGAACTACAATGAGCAGTTCTTC. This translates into CSANPGPPNYNEQFF.

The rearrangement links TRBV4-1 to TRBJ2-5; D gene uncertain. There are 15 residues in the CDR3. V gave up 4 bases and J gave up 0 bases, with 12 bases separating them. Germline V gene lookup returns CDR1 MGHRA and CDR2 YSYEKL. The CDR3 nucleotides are TGCGCCAGCAGCCGAACCTCCCTGTACCAAGAGACCCAGTACTTC. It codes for CASSRTSLYQETQYF.

The CDR3 DNA sequence: TGTGCCAGCAGCGGAGGGCCGGCAGGGGGCACTGAGCAGTTCTTC. This translates into CASSGGPAGGTEQFF. The chain joins TRBV9 to TRBJ2-1; 8 nucleotides match TRBD1. In germline, CDR1 is SGDLS, CDR2 YYNGEE. Trimming removed 3 bases from V and 9 bases from J; junction bases left unmatched: 11. The CDR3 totals 15 residues.

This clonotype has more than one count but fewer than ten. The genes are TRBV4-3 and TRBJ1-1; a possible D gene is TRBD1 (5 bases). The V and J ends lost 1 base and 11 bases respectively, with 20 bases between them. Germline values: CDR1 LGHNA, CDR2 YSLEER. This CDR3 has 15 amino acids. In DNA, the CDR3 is TGCGCCAGCAGCCAAGCGCCGGGGACCGTCCGTGGTGCTTTCTTT. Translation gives CASSQAPGTVRGAFF.

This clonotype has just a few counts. The DNA of the CDR3 is TGTGCCAGCAGTGCTCGGCTATATGGCTACACCTTC. Residues: CASSARLYGYTF. The chain is built from TRBV12-3 or TRBV12-4 and TRBJ1-2; D uncertain. V lost 5 bases, J lost 5 bases, and 9 bases lay in between. CDR3 length: 12 residues.

CDR3 sequence: CASSWDVGAQYF. The CDR3 coding sequence is TGTGCCAGCAGCTGGGACGTCGGTGCCCAGTACTTC. The chain is built from TRBV7-9 and TRBJ2-5; either TRBD1 or TRBD2 may fit D (5 bases each). The CDR3 is made up of 12 amino acids. Germline CDR1 reads SEHNR; CDR2 reads FQNEAQ (reference sequence). Between the trimmed V and J ends, which lost 4 bases and 9 bases, there was a span of 12 bases.

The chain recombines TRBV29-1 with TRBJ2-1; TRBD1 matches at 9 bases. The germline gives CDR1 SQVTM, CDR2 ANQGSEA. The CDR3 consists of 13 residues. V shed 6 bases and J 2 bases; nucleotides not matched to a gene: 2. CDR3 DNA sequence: TGCAGCGTACGGACAGGGGCCTACAATGAGCAGTTCTTC. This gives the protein CSVRTGAYNEQFF.

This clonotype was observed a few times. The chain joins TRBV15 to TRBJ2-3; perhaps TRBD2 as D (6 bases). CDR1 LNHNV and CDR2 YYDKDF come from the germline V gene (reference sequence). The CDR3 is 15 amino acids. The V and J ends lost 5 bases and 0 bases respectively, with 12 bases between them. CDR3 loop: CATSPGTASTDTQYF. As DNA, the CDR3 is TGTGCCACCAGCCCCGGGACTGCTAGCACAGATACGCAGTATTTT.

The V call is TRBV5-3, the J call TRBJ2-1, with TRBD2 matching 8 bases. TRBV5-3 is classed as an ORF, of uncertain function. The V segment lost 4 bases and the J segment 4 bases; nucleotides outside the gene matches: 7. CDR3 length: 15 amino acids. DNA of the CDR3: TGTGCCAGAAGCCAAAGCGGGGGAGCTTACAATGAGCAGTTCTTC. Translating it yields CARSQSGGAYNEQFF.

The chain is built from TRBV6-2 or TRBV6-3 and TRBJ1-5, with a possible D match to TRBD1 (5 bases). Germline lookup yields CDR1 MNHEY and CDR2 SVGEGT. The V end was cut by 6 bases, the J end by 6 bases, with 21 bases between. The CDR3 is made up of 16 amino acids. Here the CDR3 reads CASRRDLAPAPQPQHF. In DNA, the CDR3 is TGTGCCAGCAGGCGGGACTTAGCCCCGGCTCCTCAGCCCCAGCATTTT.

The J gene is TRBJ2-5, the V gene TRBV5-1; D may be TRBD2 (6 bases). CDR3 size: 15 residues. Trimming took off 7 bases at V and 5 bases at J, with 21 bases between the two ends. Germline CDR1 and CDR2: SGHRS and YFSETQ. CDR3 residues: CASAGGAGHAETQYF. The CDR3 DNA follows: TGCGCCAGCGCGGGCGGGGCCGGGCATGCGGAGACCCAGTACTTC.

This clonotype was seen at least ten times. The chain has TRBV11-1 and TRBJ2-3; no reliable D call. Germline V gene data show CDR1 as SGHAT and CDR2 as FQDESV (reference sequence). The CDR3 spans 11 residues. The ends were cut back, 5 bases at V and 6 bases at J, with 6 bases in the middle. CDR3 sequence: CASSGRDTQYF. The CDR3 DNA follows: TGTGCCAGCAGCGGAAGGGATACGCAGTATTTT.

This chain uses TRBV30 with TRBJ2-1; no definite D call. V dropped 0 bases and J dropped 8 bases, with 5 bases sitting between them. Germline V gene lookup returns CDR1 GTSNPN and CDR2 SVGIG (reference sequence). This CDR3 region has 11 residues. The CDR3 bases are TGTGCCTGGAGTGTAGCCTATGAGCAGTTCTTC. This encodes CAWSVAYEQFF.

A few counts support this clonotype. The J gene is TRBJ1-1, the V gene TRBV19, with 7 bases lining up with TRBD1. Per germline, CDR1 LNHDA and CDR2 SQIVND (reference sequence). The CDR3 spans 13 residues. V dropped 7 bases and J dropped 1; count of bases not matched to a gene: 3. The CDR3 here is CASIRQGNTEAFF. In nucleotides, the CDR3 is TGTGCCAGTATCAGACAGGGGAACACTGAAGCTTTCTTT.

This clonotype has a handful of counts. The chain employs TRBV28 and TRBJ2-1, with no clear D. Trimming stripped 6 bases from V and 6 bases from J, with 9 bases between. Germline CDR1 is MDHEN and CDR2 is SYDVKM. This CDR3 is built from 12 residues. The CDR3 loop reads CASRPDGNEQFF. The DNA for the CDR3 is TGTGCCAGCAGGCCCGACGGCAATGAGCAGTTCTTC.